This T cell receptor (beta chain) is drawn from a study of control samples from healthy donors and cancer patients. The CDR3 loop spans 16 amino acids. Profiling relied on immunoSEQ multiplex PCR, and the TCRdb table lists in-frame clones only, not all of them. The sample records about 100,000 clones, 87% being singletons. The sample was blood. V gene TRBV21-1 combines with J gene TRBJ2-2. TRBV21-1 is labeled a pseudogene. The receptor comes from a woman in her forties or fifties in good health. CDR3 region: CASSKERTENTGELFF. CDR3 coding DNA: TGTGCCAGCAGCAAAGAACGGACGGAGAACACCGGGGAGCTGTTTTTT.